The sample holds a few counts of the clone carrying this T cell receptor (beta chain). What it binds is not known. These data come from a study of beta chain features in type 1 diabetes. Whole-study findings and limits: Shortening that was moderate but significant affected the TCRB CDR3s of Type 1 diabetes patients in all four CD4+ subsets.

CDR1 and CDR2 from the germline V gene are MNHEY and SMNVEV (reference sequence). V dropped 8 bases and J dropped 5; count of bases not matched to a gene: 6. The CDR3 runs 13 residues. The investigators reverse transcribed all of the isolated RNA, so they sequenced expressed TCRB transcripts. Sequencing was performed with immunoSEQ multiplex PCR; in TCRdb, only in-frame clones are kept and a portion is missing. In the table there are 300,000 or so clones, about 13% of which are singletons. The chain links TRBV27 to TRBJ2-7, with 10 bases aligning to TRBD1. This receptor was taken from a woman younger than 35 with type 1 diabetes. The sequenced sample was naive CD4+ T cells from blood. The CDR3 protein is CASVPGTGDEQYF. CDR3 coding DNA: TGTGCCAGCGTACCTGGGACAGGGGACGAGCAGTACTTC.